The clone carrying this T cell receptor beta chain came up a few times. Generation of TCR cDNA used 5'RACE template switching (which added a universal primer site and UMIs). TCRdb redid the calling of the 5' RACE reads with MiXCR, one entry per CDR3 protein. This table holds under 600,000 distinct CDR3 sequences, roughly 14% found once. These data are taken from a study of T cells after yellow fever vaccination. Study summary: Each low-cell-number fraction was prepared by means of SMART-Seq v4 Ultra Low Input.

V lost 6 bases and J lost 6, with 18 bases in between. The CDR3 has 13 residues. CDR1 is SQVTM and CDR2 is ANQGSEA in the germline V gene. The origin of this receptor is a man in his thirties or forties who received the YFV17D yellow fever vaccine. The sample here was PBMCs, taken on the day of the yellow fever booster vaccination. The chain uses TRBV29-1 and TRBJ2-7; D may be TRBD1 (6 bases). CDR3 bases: TGCAGCGTGGCGGAGCAGGGGCCGTCCGAGCAGTACTTC. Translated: CSVAEQGPSEQYF.